Described below is a single TCR beta chain sequence and its context. Per the authors' pipeline: Nucleated cell number was recorded as an estimate derived from reference gene primer amplification. Sequencing used immunoSEQ multiplex PCR; TCRdb keeps in-frame clones, though not all of them. The V and J calls and clone size were taken over from that table, and D and trimming were inferred from the DNA. The sample has a few hundred thousand clones, 75% to 85% seen once. These data belong to a study of blood T cell repertoires in COVID-19. On the study more broadly: From the United States, Italy and Spain came samples of acute and convalescent COVID-19. From T cells, B-cell-depleted T cells, or PBMCs came the material, which was cDNA or gDNA.

The sequence came from a human donor in a cohort sampled during active COVID-19. Sequencing used peripheral blood.

The CDR3 spells CASSLGLGSPLHF. DNA of the CDR3: TGTGCCAGCAGCTTGGGGCTGGGTTCACCCCTCCACTTT. J is TRBJ1-6 and V is TRBV7-9, with D possibly being TRBD1 (5 bases). V lost 3 bases, J lost 9 bases, and 9 bases lay in between. Looked up from germline, CDR1 is SEHNR and CDR2 is FQNEAQ (reference sequence). This CDR3 is built from 13 residues. The full variable domain, rest sourced from reference TRBV7-9 and TRBJ1-6, is DTGVSQNPRHKITKRGQNVTFRCDPISEHNRLYWYRQTLGQGPEFLTYFQNEAQLEKSRLLSDRFSAERPKGSFSTLEIQRTEQGDSAMYLCASSLGLGSPLHFGNGTRLTVT.